This TCR beta chain was sequenced during a study of cytomegalovirus exposure and HLA in healthy donors. This clone showed up just a few times. Though nominally healthy at sampling, donors likely had unrecorded immune exposures. The study ran its PCR with 60 Vbeta and 13 Jbeta primers. TCRdb's table, derived via immunoSEQ multiplex PCR, lists solely in-frame clones and lacks some. The sample consists of 93,000 or so clones, more than 65% of them appearing once. Material for sequencing was PBMCs. This clonotype was obtained from a woman between 18 and 29 years old in good health and CMV-seropositive.

CDR3 DNA sequence: TGTGCCAGCAGCCCTACTGGTCTAGCGGGGTCGGAGACCCAGTACTTC. Translating gives CASSPTGLAGSETQYF. This rearrangement joins TRBV7-6 to TRBJ2-5, with 9 bases that match TRBD2. The CDR3 consists of 16 residues. V lost 5 bases and J lost 5; bases outside the gene matches: 12. The germline V gene has CDR1 SGHVS and CDR2 FNYEAQ. Full variable domain (rest looked up from reference TRBV7-6 and TRBJ2-5): GAGVSQSPRYKVTKRGQDVALRCDPISGHVSLYWYRQALGQGPEFLTYFNYEAQQDKSGLPNDRFSAERPEGSISTLTIQRTEQRDSAMYRCASSPTGLAGSETQYFGPGTRLLVL.